These 24 T cell receptor beta chains were all obtained from the same sample, sequenced in a study of shared clonotypes between healthy human individuals. Naive CD8 cells lacked CD45RO and underwent positive selection for CCR7, leaving out terminally differentiated effector memory CD45RA+ cells. TCRdb's table, derived via immunoSEQ multiplex PCR, lists solely in-frame clones and lacks some. The data contain more than 600,000 clones, about 92% of them singletons. Sequenced material: naive CD8+ T cells sorted from blood. These receptors were obtained from a man younger than 45 in good health.

As regards this clone: The junction differs from germline at one of its ends, possibly a read error. The chain couples TRBV7-9 to TRBJ2-7; the match to TRBD1 covers 10 bases. This CDR3 comprises 12 residues. CDR1 and CDR2 from the germline V gene are SEHNR and FQNEAQ (reference sequence). The CDR3 here is CASSFGQGVPQF. The CDR3 DNA reads TGTGCCAGCAGCTTCGGACAGGGGGTTCCCCAATTC.

The CDR3 DNA follows: TGTGCCAGCAGCTCGGAGGTGGGACACTTCTACGAGCAGTACTTC. As protein: CASSSEVGHFYEQYF. The V gene is TRBV7-8, the J gene TRBJ2-7, with D possibly matching TRBD1 (6 bases). There are 15 residues in the CDR3. Trimming removed 4 bases from V and 3 bases from J, with 16 bases in between. From germline, CDR1 is SGHVS and CDR2 FQNEAQ.

CDR3 DNA sequence: TGTGCCAGCTCACCGTTCGGGACCTCCTACAATGAGCAGTTCTTC. This sequence encodes CASSPFGTSYNEQFF. This chain links TRBV18 with TRBJ2-1, with D tentatively TRBD1 or TRBD2 (5 bases each). Germline lookup yields CDR1 KGHSH and CDR2 LQKENI. This CDR3 has 15 residues. V shed 3 bases and J shed 0 bases, with 9 bases lying between them.

The J gene is TRBJ2-2, the V gene TRBV11-2; D not certain. Trimming pared 1 base from V and 5 bases from J, leaving 14 bases between. The CDR3 runs to 16 residues. CDR1 and CDR2 (germline): SGHAT, FQNNGV. The CDR3 nucleotides are TGTGCCAGCAGCTTAGGAGGAGTCGGAAGGACCGGGGAGCTGTTTTTT. Translating it yields CASSLGGVGRTGELFF.

This chain links TRBV2 with TRBJ2-7, with 9 bases identical to TRBD1. This CDR3 is built from 14 residues. V was clipped by 7 bases and J by 5 bases; unmatched bases: 9. Per the germline V gene, CDR1 is SNHLY and CDR2 is FYNNEI. The CDR3 here is CASTGTGPPDEQYF. The CDR3, as DNA: TGTGCCAGCACCGGGACAGGGCCCCCCGACGAGCAGTACTTC.

This chain connects TRBV28 to TRBJ1-1, with D possibly being TRBD1 (5 bases). Germline lookup yields CDR1 MDHEN and CDR2 SYDVKM. The CDR3 spans 13 residues. Trimming removed 8 bases from V and 3 bases from J, with 13 bases in between. CDR3 nucleotides: TGTGCCAGCCTCAGGGCAGAGGACACTGAAGCTTTCTTT. This encodes CASLRAEDTEAFF.

The gene calls are TRBV19 and TRBJ2-2; no reliable D call. The CDR3 is made up of 12 amino acids. CDR1 and CDR2 from the germline V gene are LNHDA and SQIVND (reference sequence). V gave up 3 bases and J gave up 8 bases, with 7 bases separating them. The CDR3 DNA reads as TGTGCCAGTAGTATCACAACGGGGGAGCTGTTTTTT. Translating it yields CASSITTGELFF.

The chain employs TRBV27 and TRBJ1-1, with D maybe TRBD1 (6 bases). Trimming stripped 3 bases from V and 10 bases from J, with 15 bases between. The CDR3 contains 13 residues. From germline, CDR1 is MNHEY and CDR2 SMNVEV (reference sequence). Here the CDR3 DNA reads TGTGCCAGCAGTTTGGGGGGGCGCGGGGTAGCTTTCTTT. Residues: CASSLGGRGVAFF.

As concerns this clone: This CDR3 is also generated by other DNA sequences in the sample. This chain links TRBV27 with TRBJ2-7, with 7 bases lining up with TRBD2. V shed 6 bases and J 4 bases; nucleotides not matched to a gene: 0. Germline loops: CDR1 MNHEY, CDR2 SMNVEV (reference sequence). The CDR3 runs 11 residues. The CDR3, as DNA: TGTGCCAGCAGGCGGGGGTACGAGCAGTACTTC. As protein: CASRRGYEQYF.

This rearrangement joins TRBV28 to TRBJ2-2; possibly TRBD2 for D (6 bases). CDR1 is MDHEN, CDR2 SYDVKM, per germline. CDR3 size: 18 residues. Trimming stripped 4 bases from V and 9 bases from J, with 27 bases between. The CDR3, as DNA: TGTGCCAGCAGTTCTATTAAGGCGCGGGACTTTTTGCGACGGGAGCTGTTTTTT. Its translation: CASSSIKARDFLRRELFF.

The chain is built from TRBV27 and TRBJ2-4, with D perhaps being TRBD1 or TRBD2 (6 bases each). There are 14 residues in the CDR3. Deletions cut 5 bases from V and 6 bases from J, with 14 bases between. CDR1 and CDR2 (germline): MNHEY, SMNVEV (reference sequence). CDR3 amino acids: CASSPGGGVNIQYF. CDR3 coding DNA: TGTGCCAGCAGTCCCGGAGGGGGAGTAAACATTCAGTACTTC.

The chain combines TRBV27 with TRBJ2-7, with 7 positions matching TRBD1. V was clipped by 4 bases and J by 1 base; unmatched bases: 10. The CDR3 has 16 residues. From germline, CDR1 is MNHEY and CDR2 SMNVEV (reference sequence). The CDR3 is CASSSMGTALSYEQYF. CDR3 in DNA: TGTGCCAGCAGTTCGATGGGGACAGCCTTATCCTACGAGCAGTACTTC.

The chain employs TRBV10-2 and TRBJ2-1, with TRBD2 identical over 10 bases. Trimming cost V 2 bases and J 9 bases; bases outside gene matches: 1. CDR1 WSHSY and CDR2 SAAADI come from the germline V gene. This CDR3 is 13 amino acids long. CDR3 DNA sequence: TGCGCCAGCAGTGAGGGACTAGCGGCTGAGCAGTTCTTC. Translating it yields CASSEGLAAEQFF.

V usage is TRBV4-1 and J usage is TRBJ1-5; the D is unclear. The CDR3 extends over 15 amino acids. Germline-derived CDR1 and CDR2 are MGHRA and YSYEKL. V lost 0 bases to trimming and J lost 2 bases, with 8 bases between them. The DNA for the CDR3 is TGCGCCAGCAGCCAAGATCAGGATGGCAATCAGCCCCAGCATTTT. Residues: CASSQDQDGNQPQHF.

The chain joins TRBV6-5 to TRBJ2-2, with D maybe TRBD1 (5 bases). The CDR3 runs 14 residues. V dropped 5 bases and J dropped 1 base, with 8 bases sitting between them. The germline V gene has CDR1 MNHEY and CDR2 SVGAGI. CDR3 coding DNA: TGTGCCAGCAGTCACGGACAGAACACCGGGGAGCTGTTTTTT. Its protein product is CASSHGQNTGELFF.

V gene TRBV4-1 combines with J gene TRBJ1-1; tentative D call: TRBD1 (6 bases). Trimming removed 3 bases at V and 7 bases at J, with 18 bases between. The CDR3 is 15 amino acids. CDR1 MGHRA and CDR2 YSYEKL come from the germline V gene. The chain's CDR3 is CASSHLGGGQSEAFF. The CDR3 DNA follows: TGCGCCAGCAGCCACCTAGGAGGGGGGCAGAGTGAAGCTTTCTTT.

This rearrangement joins TRBV6-1 to TRBJ2-5; TRBD2 matches 9 bases. This CDR3 has 13 residues. V shed 6 bases and J 4 bases; nucleotides not matched to a gene: 3. Per the germline V gene, CDR1 is MNHNS and CDR2 is SASEGT. The DNA for the CDR3 is TGTGCCAGCAGGAAACTAGCGGGAGAGACCCAGTACTTC. Its protein is CASRKLAGETQYF.

CDR3 nucleotides: TGCAGCGTTTGTACAGATAACTACGAGCAGTACTTC. Amino acids: CSVCTDNYEQYF. The genes are TRBV29-1 and TRBJ2-7; D is ambiguous. The CDR3 has 12 amino acids. Per the germline V gene, CDR1 is SQVTM and CDR2 is ANQGSEA. The germline V and J ends were trimmed by 5 bases and 3 bases, with 11 bases remaining between them.

The CDR3 DNA reads as TGTGCCAGCAGCGAGACCCTCCGGGCCAATGAAAAACTGTTTTTT. It translates to CASSETLRANEKLFF. This chain connects TRBV13 to TRBJ1-4; D is undetermined. The V end was cut by 5 bases, the J end by 5 bases, with 15 bases between. The CDR3 covers 15 residues. The germline V gene has CDR1 PRHDT and CDR2 FYEKMQ (reference sequence).

This chain joins TRBV27 and TRBJ2-7; unclear D gene. There are 14 residues in the CDR3. Looked up from germline, CDR1 is MNHEY and CDR2 is SMNVEV (reference sequence). Trimming stripped 3 bases from V and 4 bases from J, with 13 bases between. This CDR3 reads CASSFRRIGYEQYF. CDR3 DNA: TGTGCCAGCAGTTTTCGTAGGATCGGGTACGAGCAGTACTTC.

The V and J genes are TRBV29-1 and TRBJ2-7, with D tentatively TRBD1 (9 bases). Deletions cut 6 bases from V and 6 bases from J, with 15 bases between. CDR1 is SQVTM and CDR2 is ANQGSEA in the germline V gene. This CDR3 spans 12 amino acids. The DNA for the CDR3 is TGCAGCGTCGGGGGGGACAGGGCCGAGCAGTACTTC. Its translation is CSVGGDRAEQYF.

Worth noting for this clone: Within the sample, other DNA sequences also encode this same CDR3. V gene TRBV19 combines with J gene TRBJ2-1; a weak D match, TRBD2 (6 bases). Trimming took off 5 bases at V and 4 bases at J, with 9 bases between the two ends. There are 13 residues in the CDR3. Germline CDR1 reads LNHDA; CDR2 reads SQIVND (reference sequence). In nucleotides, the CDR3 is TGTGCCAGTAGTTTGACTAGTTACAATGAGCAGTTCTTC. It translates to CASSLTSYNEQFF.

The chain is built from TRBV27 and TRBJ1-5, with no clear D. Trimming shortened V by 4 bases and J by 3 bases, and 13 bases separated the two germline ends. The CDR3 covers 15 residues. Germline-derived CDR1 and CDR2 are MNHEY and SMNVEV (reference sequence). The CDR3 reads CASSYDAGYNQPQHF. CDR3 coding DNA: TGTGCCAGCAGTTATGATGCGGGTTACAATCAGCCCCAGCATTTT.

The J gene is TRBJ1-1, the V gene TRBV7-9; perhaps TRBD1 as D (5 bases). Trimming took 5 bases from V and 2 from J, leaving 15 bases between them. CDR1 and CDR2 from the germline V gene are SEHNR and FQNEAQ (reference sequence). This CDR3 is 15 amino acids long. The CDR3 sequence: CASSPRQSLNTEAFF. The CDR3 DNA follows: TGTGCCAGCAGCCCCCGACAGTCACTTAACACTGAAGCTTTCTTT.